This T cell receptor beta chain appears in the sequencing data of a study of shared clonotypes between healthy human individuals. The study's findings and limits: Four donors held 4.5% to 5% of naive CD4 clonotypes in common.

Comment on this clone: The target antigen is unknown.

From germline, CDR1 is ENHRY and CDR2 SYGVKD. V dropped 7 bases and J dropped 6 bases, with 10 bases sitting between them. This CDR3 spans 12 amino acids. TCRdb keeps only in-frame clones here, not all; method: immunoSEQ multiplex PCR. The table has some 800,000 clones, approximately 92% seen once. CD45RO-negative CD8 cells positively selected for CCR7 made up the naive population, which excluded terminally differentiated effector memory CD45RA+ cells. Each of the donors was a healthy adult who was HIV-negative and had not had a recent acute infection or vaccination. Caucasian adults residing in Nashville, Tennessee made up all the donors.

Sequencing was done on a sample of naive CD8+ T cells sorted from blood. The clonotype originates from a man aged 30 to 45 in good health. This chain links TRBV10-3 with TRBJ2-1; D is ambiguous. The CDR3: CAIIDQRNEQFF. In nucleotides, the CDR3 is TGTGCCATCATCGATCAACGCAATGAGCAGTTCTTC.